This passage covers 10 T cell receptor beta chains from one sample sequenced in a study of blood T cell repertoires in COVID-19. Assay used: immunoSEQ multiplex PCR; TCRdb lists only in-frame clones, some missing. This table has roughly 230,000 clones, 90% appearing once. Material for sequencing was peripheral blood. The receptors shown here come from an older woman with COVID-19, enrolled during active disease.

The table lists this clone with a count of one. The V gene is TRBV18, the J gene TRBJ1-1; 9 bases fit TRBD1. Germline V gives CDR1 KGHSH, CDR2 LQKENI. The ends lost 1 base at V and 5 bases at J; junction bases unmatched: 8. This CDR3 comprises 16 residues. This CDR3 is CASSPRLGTGRTEAFF. DNA of the CDR3: TGTGCCAGCTCACCACGGCTTGGGACAGGGAGGACTGAAGCTTTCTTT. Variable domain in full (rest from reference TRBV18 and TRBJ1-1): NAGVMQNPRHLVRRRGQEARLRCSPMKGHSHVYWYRQLPEEGLKFMVYLQKENIIDESGMPKERFSAEFPKEGPSILRIQQVVRGDSAAYFCASSPRLGTGRTEAFFGQGTRLTVV.

The V call is TRBV19, the J call TRBJ1-3, with TRBD1 matching over 10 bases. The V segment lost 5 bases and the J segment 2 bases; nucleotides outside the gene matches: 3. This CDR3 is built from 15 residues. CDR1 is LNHDA, CDR2 SQIVND, per germline (reference sequence). Written as DNA, the CDR3 is TGTGCCAGTAGTCGACAGGGGGCAACTGGAAACACCATATATTTT. This gives the protein CASSRQGATGNTIYF. The complete variable domain, with remaining parts taken from reference TRBV19 and TRBJ1-3, reads DGGITQSPKYLFRKEGQNVTLSCEQNLNHDAMYWYRQDPGQGLRLIYYSQIVNDFQKGDIAEGYSVSREKKESFPLTVTSAQKNPTAFYLCASSRQGATGNTIYFGEGSWLTVV.

The chain is built from TRBV9 and TRBJ2-5; 11 nucleotides align to TRBD2. Germline assignment: CDR1 SGDLS and CDR2 YYNGEE. This CDR3 is built from 16 residues. The ends lost 4 bases at V and 3 bases at J; junction bases unmatched: 8. CDR3: CASSQKPGLAEETQYF. The CDR3 DNA follows: TGTGCCAGCAGCCAGAAACCGGGACTAGCGGAAGAGACCCAGTACTTC. Based on the CDR3 plus reference TRBV9 and TRBJ2-5, the full variable domain is DSGVTQTPKHLITATGQRVTLRCSPRSGDLSVYWYQQSLDQGLQFLIQYYNGEERAKGNILERFSAQQFPDLHSELNLSSLELGDSALYFCASSQKPGLAEETQYFGPGTRLLVL.

This clone was seen a single time. Different DNA sequences within this sample yield the same CDR3. This chain links TRBV9 with TRBJ1-3; 8 positions match TRBD1. Germline assignment: CDR1 SGDLS and CDR2 YYNGEE. Unmatched junction bases numbered 4, after V lost 3 bases and J lost 2 bases. CDR3 length: 15 amino acids. CDR3 DNA: TGTGCCAGCAGCGCAGAGACAGGGGCTGGAAACACCATATATTTT. Translation: CASSAETGAGNTIYF.

The V call is TRBV12-3 or TRBV12-4, the J call TRBJ1-6; D perhaps matches TRBD1 (5 bases). The ends were cut back, 2 bases at V and 10 bases at J, with 9 bases in the middle. The CDR3 loop spans 13 amino acids. The CDR3 protein is CASSLRGLSPLHF. The CDR3 DNA is TGTGCCAGCAGTTTACGGGGGTTGTCACCCCTCCACTTT.

The sample holds one count of this clone. CDR3 loop: CASSVRQSNQPQHF. The CDR3 nucleotides are TGTGCCAGTAGTGTAAGACAGAGCAATCAGCCCCAGCATTTT. The chain combines TRBV19 with TRBJ1-5; maybe TRBD1 (5 bases). V was clipped by 5 bases and J by 1 base, with 9 bases between them. Per the germline V gene, CDR1 is LNHDA and CDR2 is SQIVND (reference sequence). This CDR3 region has 14 residues.

The rearrangement joins TRBV6-2 or TRBV6-3 to TRBJ1-2, with TRBD1 as a possible D gene (5 bases). Germline-derived CDR1 and CDR2 are MNHEY and SVGEGT. The length of the CDR3 is 14 residues. V lost 0 bases to trimming and J lost 6 bases, with 11 bases between them. The CDR3 bases are TGTGCCAGCAGTTACTCCGTACAGGTTGATGGCTACACCTTC. It yields the protein CASSYSVQVDGYTF.

J is TRBJ2-1 and V is TRBV27; 9 nucleotides agree with TRBD1. Germline CDR1 MNHEY, CDR2 SMNVEV (reference sequence). This CDR3 contains 16 residues. The V segment lost 4 bases and the J segment 3 bases; nucleotides outside the gene matches: 7. DNA of the CDR3: TGTGCCAGCAGTTCCTCGCGGACAGGGGTCTACAATGAGCAGTTCTTC. This translates into CASSSSRTGVYNEQFF.

The V gene is TRBV5-1, the J gene TRBJ1-4; a possible D gene is TRBD1 (5 bases). The germline CDR1 and CDR2 sequences are SGHRS and YFSETQ. The CDR3 runs 16 residues. The V gene lost 0 bases and the J gene lost 5 bases, with 14 bases spanning the gap. CDR3 nucleotides: TGCGCCAGCAGCTTGGAGGTGCAGGGTATCAATGAAAAACTGTTTTTT. Protein product: CASSLEVQGINEKLFF.

This sequence joins TRBV15 and TRBJ1-1; weak D call: TRBD1 (6 bases). From germline, CDR1 is LNHNV and CDR2 YYDKDF (reference sequence). The CDR3 totals 16 residues. Deletions cut 5 bases from V and 4 bases from J, with 20 bases between. This CDR3 is CATSGDLQGLGTEAFF. In DNA, the CDR3 is TGTGCCACCAGCGGGGACCTACAGGGTCTGGGCACTGAAGCTTTCTTT. Complete variable domain (other parts from reference TRBV15 and TRBJ1-1): DAMVIQNPRYQVTQFGKPVTLSCSQTLNHNVMYWYQQKSSQAPKLLFHYYDKDFNNEADTPDNFQSRRPNTSFCFLDIRSPGLGDTAMYLCATSGDLQGLGTEAFFGQGTRLTVV.